A single sample gave rise to the 21 T cell receptor beta chains below, sequenced in a study of blood T cell repertoires in COVID-19. Assay: immunoSEQ multiplex PCR; the TCRdb copy retains only in-frame clones and omits some. The sample includes about 140,000 clones, more than 80% of them seen just once. Input material: PBMCs or T cells enriched from blood (not recorded which). The receptor source for this set is a woman between 18 and 29 years old who had been exposed to COVID-19.

This chain connects TRBV28 to TRBJ1-1, with D perhaps TRBD1 (6 bases). V was cut by 1 base and J by 4 bases, with 10 bases left in between. The CDR3 is made up of 14 amino acids. CDR1 is MDHEN and CDR2 is SYDVKM in the germline V gene. The CDR3 nucleotides read TGTGCCAGCAGTTTATCAACAGGGTTCACTGAAGCTTTCTTT. The encoded protein is CASSLSTGFTEAFF.

This chain connects TRBV18 to TRBJ2-1; 14 bases are shared with TRBD2. This CDR3 region has 15 residues. Trimming took 3 bases from V and 15 from J; bases not matched to a gene: 10. The germline CDR1 and CDR2 sequences are KGHSH and LQKENI. The CDR3 coding sequence is TGTGCCAGCTCACCGATAGGACTAGCGGGAGGAGCGCCGTTCTTC. Its translation is CASSPIGLAGGAPFF.

This chain uses TRBV27 with TRBJ1-5, with a tentative D call TRBD1 (5 bases). Trimming cost V 6 bases and J 0 bases, with 12 bases left between them. Germline CDR1 and CDR2: MNHEY and SMNVEV (reference sequence). The CDR3 has 15 amino acids. The CDR3 coding sequence is TGTGCCAGCAGGGGGGACGGGAGTAGCAATCAGCCCCAGCATTTT. It translates to CASRGDGSSNQPQHF.

This chain uses TRBV19 with TRBJ2-1, with a weak D call TRBD1 (5 bases). The CDR3 length is 13 residues. In germline, CDR1 is LNHDA, CDR2 SQIVND (reference sequence). The V and J ends lost 4 bases and 8 bases respectively, with 12 bases between them. CDR3 sequence reads: CASSRAGPDEQFF. CDR3 nucleotides: TGTGCCAGTAGTAGGGCAGGGCCCGATGAGCAGTTCTTC.

The chain carries TRBV6-5 and TRBJ1-6; 7 bases agree with TRBD1. V lost 6 bases, J lost 6 bases, and 8 bases stayed unmatched. The CDR3 sequence is 15 residues long. Germline-derived CDR1 and CDR2 are MNHEY and SVGAGI. In DNA, the CDR3 is TGTGCCAGCAGATCCCCGACAGGGACTAATTCACCCCTCCACTTT. It translates to CASRSPTGTNSPLHF.

V is TRBV15 and J is TRBJ1-4, with 8 positions matching TRBD1. J was trimmed by 4 bases and V by 3 bases; bases with no gene match: 10. This CDR3 region has 17 residues. Germline V lookup: CDR1 LNHNV, CDR2 YYDKDF (reference sequence). CDR3 in amino acids: CATSRYGTGQDNEKLFF. CDR3 DNA sequence: TGTGCCACCAGCAGGTATGGAACGGGACAGGATAATGAAAAACTGTTTTTT.

The rearrangement joins TRBV11-2 to TRBJ2-2; TRBD2 agrees at 9 bases. V was pared by 5 bases and J by 3 bases, with 7 bases of the junction left unmatched. The CDR3 runs to 16 residues. Germline values: CDR1 SGHAT, CDR2 FQNNGV. The CDR3 coding sequence is TGTGCCAGCAGCCAACGACTAGCGGATTACACCGGGGAGCTGTTTTTT. It translates to CASSQRLADYTGELFF.

The chain has TRBV25-1 and TRBJ1-5; 8 bases match TRBD1. V dropped 3 bases and J dropped 5; count of bases not matched to a gene: 9. This CDR3 has 16 amino acids. The germline V gene encodes CDR1 MGHDK and CDR2 SYGVNS. The CDR3 region is CASSEGGRGLYQPQHF. The CDR3 coding sequence is TGTGCCAGCAGTGAGGGAGGCAGGGGGCTCTATCAGCCCCAGCATTTT.

The chain combines TRBV15 with TRBJ2-1, with TRBD2 matching over 8 bases. V shed 1 base and J 2 bases; nucleotides not matched to a gene: 4. The germline V gene has CDR1 LNHNV and CDR2 YYDKDF (reference sequence). The CDR3 covers 16 residues. The CDR3 spells CATSRVPAGAYNEQFF. In DNA form, the CDR3 reads TGTGCCACCAGCAGAGTCCCAGCGGGAGCCTACAATGAGCAGTTCTTC.

This clone was seen once. V usage is TRBV7-2 and J usage is TRBJ2-6, with D hard to call. The CDR3 consists of 16 residues. V gave up 2 bases and J gave up 1 base, with 9 bases separating them. The V gene's germline CDR1 is SGHTA and CDR2 FQGNSA. The CDR3 bases are TGTGCCAGCAGCTTATTACAGCCTTCTGGGGCCAACGTCCTGACTTTC. Translated, it gives CASSLLQPSGANVLTF. Complete variable domain (other parts from reference TRBV7-2 and TRBJ2-6): GAGVSQSPSNKVTEKGKDVELRCDPISGHTALYWYRQSLGQGLEFLIYFQGNSAPDKSGLPSDRFSAERTGGSVSTLTIQRTQQEDSAVYLCASSLLQPSGANVLTFGAGSRLTVL.

V and J are TRBV19 and TRBJ2-7, with D maybe TRBD2 (5 bases). Germline V CDR1 and CDR2: LNHDA, SQIVND (reference sequence). There are 14 residues in the CDR3. V lost 6 bases to trimming and J lost 4 bases, with 16 bases between them. Here the CDR3 DNA reads TGTGCCAGTAGCGAGGGTTATGGGCCGTACGAGCAGTACTTC. Amino acids: CASSEGYGPYEQYF.

The V gene is TRBV7-9, the J gene TRBJ2-1; 7 bases match TRBD2. J was trimmed by 7 bases and V by 2 bases; bases with no gene match: 14. The germline CDR1 and CDR2 sequences are SEHNR and FQNEAQ (reference sequence). CDR3 length: 17 amino acids. The CDR3 coding sequence is TGTGCCAGCAGCTTAATTTCTCCAAGGACTAGATGGAATGAGCAGTTCTTC. Translation: CASSLISPRTRWNEQFF.

The sample holds one count of this clone. The chain is built from TRBV6-1 and TRBJ2-7, with D perhaps TRBD2 (6 bases). The CDR3 loop spans 15 amino acids. The germline V gene encodes CDR1 MNHNS and CDR2 SASEGT. Trimming removed 2 bases from V and 3 bases from J, with 14 bases in between. CDR3 sequence: CASSEWLGGDYEQYF. Written as DNA, the CDR3 is TGTGCCAGCAGTGAATGGCTTGGAGGGGACTACGAGCAGTACTTC.

The chain couples TRBV30 to TRBJ1-4, with TRBD1 matching over 9 bases. Germline V gene lookup returns CDR1 GTSNPN and CDR2 SVGIG (reference sequence). J gave up 8 bases and V 1 base, and 11 bases lay outside the gene matches. The CDR3 loop spans 16 amino acids. The CDR3 DNA reads as TGTGCCTGGAGTGAATGGAAAAACAGGGGGCCCGAAAAACTGTTTTTT. Amino acid sequence: CAWSEWKNRGPEKLFF.

The chain combines TRBV19 with TRBJ1-5; 9 nucleotides agree with TRBD1. The CDR3 has 16 residues. V was pared by 7 bases and J by 5 bases, with 12 bases of the junction left unmatched. The germline CDR1 and CDR2 sequences are LNHDA and SQIVND (reference sequence). CDR3 region: CASTMDLGQGYQPQHF. CDR3 in DNA: TGTGCCAGTACCATGGATTTGGGACAGGGCTATCAGCCCCAGCATTTT.

This chain joins TRBV9 and TRBJ2-3; TRBD2 matches 9 bases. Trimming cost V 2 bases and J 7 bases; bases outside gene matches: 17. Looked up from germline, CDR1 is SGDLS and CDR2 is YYNGEE. The CDR3 totals 18 residues. CDR3 nucleotide sequence: TGTGCCAGCAGCGTTCCCGGCGGGAGGGCCAGGGACGCGAATACGCAGTATTTT. It codes for CASSVPGGRARDANTQYF.

This clone came up a few times. The V gene is TRBV6-5, the J gene TRBJ1-2, with 10 bases matching TRBD1. Per the germline V gene, CDR1 is MNHEY and CDR2 is SVGAGI. The CDR3 spans 12 residues. Trimming removed 7 bases from V and 8 bases from J; junction bases left unmatched: 4. Here the CDR3 DNA reads TGTGCCAGCACCCGACAGGGGGCAGGCTACACCTTC. This translates into CASTRQGAGYTF.

The chain's CDR3 is CASSGLAGGGSNEQFF. In nucleotides, the CDR3 is TGTGCCAGCAGTGGCCTAGCGGGAGGCGGGTCTAATGAGCAGTTCTTC. The chain has TRBV2 and TRBJ2-1; TRBD2 matches at 11 bases. The CDR3 is 16 residues long. CDR1 SNHLY and CDR2 FYNNEI come from the germline V gene. V gave up 4 bases and J gave up 7 bases; unmatched junction bases: 9.

The chain has TRBV19 and TRBJ2-2, with 8 bases that match TRBD1. Trimming at V came to 1 base and at J to 1 base, leaving 2 bases not matched to a gene. Germline assignment: CDR1 LNHDA and CDR2 SQIVND (reference sequence). This CDR3 has 16 amino acids. CDR3 loop: CASSIARGRNTGELFF. The CDR3 bases are TGTGCCAGTAGTATAGCCAGGGGGCGGAACACCGGGGAGCTGTTTTTT.

The chain combines TRBV7-2 with TRBJ1-2; TRBD1 matches 8 bases. The CDR3 is 14 residues long. The V gene end was trimmed by 5 bases and the J gene end by 3 bases; junction bases not matched to a gene: 5. CDR1 and CDR2 (germline): SGHTA, FQGNSA. Written as DNA, the CDR3 is TGTGCCAGCAGCAGAGGGACAGGTGACTATGGCTACACCTTC. Amino acids: CASSRGTGDYGYTF.

V is TRBV6-5 and J is TRBJ1-2; D perhaps matches TRBD1 (5 bases). V was pared by 6 bases and J by 6 bases, with 14 bases between. The CDR3 spans 13 residues. From germline, CDR1 is MNHEY and CDR2 SVGAGI. The CDR3 is CASSPGAGNGYTF. The CDR3 region has the DNA TGTGCCAGCAGCCCCGGTGCAGGGAATGGCTACACCTTC.